Presented here are 15 T cell receptor beta chains from one specimen sequenced in a study of blood T cell repertoires in COVID-19. Profiling relied on immunoSEQ multiplex PCR, and the TCRdb table lists in-frame clones only, not all of them. The table shows 90,000 to 100,000 clones, with about 84% occurring only once. Input material: peripheral blood. These receptors originate from a man between 60 and 70 years old with acute or convalescent COVID-19.

V is TRBV21-1 and J is TRBJ2-2; TRBD1, the D gene given by the table, was not confirmed from the DNA. TRBV21-1 represents a pseudogene. The CDR3 length is 16 residues. DNA of the CDR3: TGTGCCAGCAGCAAAGTGGCACAAGCGAACACCGGGGAGCTGTTTTTT. Its translation is CASSKVAQANTGELFF.

The rearrangement joins TRBV29-1 to TRBJ2-7, with TRBD1 identical over 8 bases. The CDR3 has 14 amino acids. Germline V gene sequence: CDR1 SQVTM, CDR2 ANQGSEA. The V segment lost 5 bases and the J segment 4 bases; nucleotides outside the gene matches: 10. The CDR3 protein is CSVKSRTGRYEQYF. The CDR3 nucleotides are TGCAGCGTTAAATCCAGGACAGGGCGATACGAGCAGTACTTC.

The chain uses TRBV5-1 and TRBJ2-3; possibly TRBD2 for D (6 bases). Germline CDR1 SGHRS, CDR2 YFSETQ. The length of the CDR3 is 14 residues. V gave up 10 bases and J gave up 2 bases, with 17 bases separating them. The CDR3 DNA follows: TGCGCCTCGATGGTAGCGGAGAACACAGATACGCAGTATTTT. This codes for CASMVAENTDTQYF.

This chain connects TRBV5-1 to TRBJ1-5; D is unresolved. The CDR3 is 19 amino acids. Trimming took 5 bases from V and 0 from J, leaving 24 bases between them. Per the germline V gene, CDR1 is SGHRS and CDR2 is YFSETQ. The CDR3 DNA reads TGCGCCAGCAGGCGGCGGGTAGAACTGAGCTTATATAGCAATCAGCCCCAGCATTTT. Protein: CASRRRVELSLYSNQPQHF. The full variable domain, rest sourced from reference TRBV5-1 and TRBJ1-5, is KAGVTQTPRYLIKTRGQQVTLSCSPISGHRSVSWYQQTPGQGLQFLFEYFSETQRNKGNFPGRFSGRQFSNSRSEMNVSTLELGDSALYLCASRRRVELSLYSNQPQHFGDGTRLSIL.

The genes are TRBV5-1 and TRBJ2-1, with TRBD2 matching 9 bases. The CDR3 loop spans 15 amino acids. Trimming at V came to 2 bases and at J to 9 bases, leaving 9 bases not matched to a gene. Germline CDR1 is SGHRS and CDR2 is YFSETQ. The CDR3 nucleotides are TGCGCCAGCAGCTTCAGTAGCGGGAGAGGTCCTGAGCAGTTCTTC. Protein sequence: CASSFSSGRGPEQFF.

The CDR3 nucleotides read TGTGCCTGGAGTGGATCGTGGGCAGGGAATGGCTACACCTTC. Protein sequence: CAWSGSWAGNGYTF. V and J are TRBV30 and TRBJ1-2, with D perhaps TRBD1 (5 bases). V was cut by 1 base and J by 6 bases, with 15 bases left in between. There are 14 residues in the CDR3. The V gene's germline CDR1 is GTSNPN and CDR2 SVGIG (reference sequence).

This chain uses TRBV11-2 with TRBJ1-2; D unresolved. Germline CDR1 reads SGHAT; CDR2 reads FQNNGV. The CDR3 has 13 residues. Trimming cost V 5 bases and J 0 bases, with 7 bases left between them. The CDR3 sequence is CASSPSANYGYTF. CDR3 nucleotides: TGTGCCAGCAGCCCCTCGGCTAACTATGGCTACACCTTC. Full variable domain (rest looked up from reference TRBV11-2 and TRBJ1-2): EAGVAQSPRYKIIEKRQSVAFWCNPISGHATLYWYQQILGQGPKLLIQFQNNGVVDDSQLPKDRFSAERLKGVDSTLKIQPAKLEDSAVYLCASSPSANYGYTFGSGTRLTVV.

The V call is TRBV5-4, the J call TRBJ1-2; TRBD1 might be the D (6 bases). Trimming removed 4 bases from V and 2 bases from J, with 9 bases in between. The CDR3 sequence is 13 residues long. CDR1 SGHNT and CDR2 YYREEE come from the germline V gene (reference sequence). This CDR3 reads CASSRGGNYGYTF. Here the CDR3 DNA reads TGTGCCAGCAGCCGGGGGGGCAACTATGGCTACACCTTC.

This clone was seen more than once but under ten times. This chain links TRBV18 with TRBJ1-3; D is ambiguous. Between the trimmed V and J ends, which lost 3 bases and 0 bases, there was a span of 9 bases. Germline V gene lookup returns CDR1 KGHSH and CDR2 LQKENI. The CDR3 spans 15 residues. This CDR3 is CASSPTQVSGNTIYF. The CDR3 coding sequence is TGTGCCAGCTCACCTACTCAGGTCTCTGGAAACACCATATATTTT.

The chain links TRBV5-6 to TRBJ2-5, with 9 nucleotides matching TRBD1. V shed 4 bases, J shed 5 bases, and the junction held 9 bases outside the gene matches. The CDR3 is 15 residues long. Looked up from germline, CDR1 is SGHDT and CDR2 is YYEEEE. The CDR3 nucleotides are TGTGCCAGCAGCATTCCGGGACAGGGTGGGGAGACCCAGTACTTC. Protein product: CASSIPGQGGETQYF.

The CDR3 region is CASSKQARGRETQYF. CDR3 nucleotide sequence: TGTGCCAGCAGTAAACAGGCGAGAGGTCGGGAGACCCAGTACTTC. The chain carries TRBV25-1 and TRBJ2-5; tentatively, D is TRBD1 (5 bases). Germline lookup yields CDR1 MGHDK and CDR2 SYGVNS. The CDR3 spans 15 residues. Trimming took 5 bases from V and 5 from J, leaving 18 bases between them.

This sequence joins TRBV3-1 (or the pseudogene TRBV3-2) and TRBJ1-2; D perhaps matches TRBD1 (6 bases). Trimming cost V 1 base and J 4 bases, with 10 bases left between them. Germline V gene lookup returns CDR1 LGHDT and CDR2 YNNKEL (reference sequence). The CDR3 loop spans 14 amino acids. The CDR3 spells CASSQADRSYGYTF. CDR3 in DNA: TGTGCCAGCAGCCAAGCGGACAGAAGCTATGGCTACACCTTC.

The chain combines TRBV7-2 with TRBJ2-3, with 8 bases aligning to TRBD1. Germline values: CDR1 SGHTA, CDR2 FQGNSA. J lost 6 bases, V lost 5 bases, and 4 bases had no gene match. This CDR3 contains 13 residues. The CDR3 DNA reads TGTGCCAGCAGCCAGGACAGGGCCGATACGCAGTATTTT. Translating gives CASSQDRADTQYF.

The gene calls are TRBV11-3 and TRBJ1-5; unclear D gene. The V end lost 2 bases, the J end lost 1 base, and 6 bases lay between the germline ends. Germline V gene sequence: CDR1 SGHNT, CDR2 YENEEA. The CDR3 is 14 residues long. The CDR3 nucleotides read TGTGCCAGCAGCTTATCGGGGAGCAATCAGCCCCAGCATTTT. It is translated as CASSLSGSNQPQHF. The entire variable domain, with the rest obtained from reference TRBV11-3 and TRBJ1-5, is as follows: EAGVVQSPRYKIIEKKQPVAFWCNPISGHNTLYWYLQNLGQGPELLIRYENEEAVDDSQLPKDRFSAERLKGVDSTLKIQPAELGDSAVYLCASSLSGSNQPQHFGDGTRLSIL.

This clone was detected only once. The chain links TRBV28 to TRBJ1-1; D might be TRBD1 (6 bases). V shed 6 bases and J shed 5 bases, with 16 bases lying between them. This CDR3 has 14 residues. Germline CDR1 and CDR2: MDHEN and SYDVKM. CDR3 DNA: TGTGCCAGCAGACTCTTCAGGGGTCGGACTGAAGCTTTCTTT. Residues: CASRLFRGRTEAFF. Supplemented by reference TRBV28 and TRBJ1-1, the full variable domain reads DVKVTQSSRYLVKRTGEKVFLECVQDMDHENMFWYRQDPGLGLRLIYFSYDVKMKEKGDIPEGYSVSREKKERFSLILESASTNQTSMYLCASRLFRGRTEAFFGQGTRLTVV.